What follows are 2 T cell receptor beta chains derived from one specimen sequenced in a study of T cells in Graves' hyperthyroidism and ophthalmopathy. Amplification of TCR beta CDR3 regions used RNA as the template. The TCR CDR3 first-round RT-PCR relied on the HTBI primer set. TCRdb itself ran the multiplex PCR reads through MiXCR, one entry per CDR3 protein. This sample carries 300,000 to 400,000 distinct CDR3 sequences, roughly 13% of them seen once, and the ten largest clones take around 9.2%. Sequencing was performed on blood. All receptors come from a woman aged 18-29 years with Graves' hyperthyroidism.

This clonotype has at least ten counts. The chain joins TRBV5-6 to TRBJ1-1; a weak D match, TRBD1 (6 bases). The CDR3 has 14 amino acids. Germline V gene lookup returns CDR1 SGHDT and CDR2 YYEEEE. The V and J ends lost 6 bases and 2 bases respectively, with 14 bases between them. In nucleotides, the CDR3 is TGTGCCAGCAACCCCGGACAGTATAACACTGAAGCTTTCTTT. Encoded protein: CASNPGQYNTEAFF.

At least ten counts were recorded for this clonotype. V usage is TRBV7-9 and J usage is TRBJ2-7; D not resolved. The V end lost 1 base, the J end lost 3 bases, and 13 bases lay between the germline ends. CDR3 length: 15 amino acids. CDR1 SEHNR and CDR2 FQNEAQ come from the germline V gene (reference sequence). The CDR3: CASSLGLGIFYEQYF. The CDR3 DNA reads as TGTGCCAGCAGCTTAGGTCTGGGGATATTCTACGAGCAGTACTTC. The whole variable domain, filled in from reference TRBV7-9 and TRBJ2-7, reads DTGVSQNPRHKITKRGQNVTFRCDPISEHNRLYWYRQTLGQGPEFLTYFQNEAQLEKSRLLSDRFSAERPKGSFSTLEIQRTEQGDSAMYLCASSLGLGIFYEQYFGPGTRLTVT.